Detailed here is one T cell receptor (beta chain). This specimen comes from a study of response to subunit inactivated influenza vaccine. From the RT-PCR reads, TCRdb called clonotypes with MiXCR, one entry per CDR3 protein. The sample holds some 500,000 distinct CDR3 sequences, 25% seen once. This CDR3 has 14 amino acids. Per germline, CDR1 MDHEN and CDR2 SYDVKM. V was pared by 6 bases and J by 6 bases, with 14 bases between. Sequences were derived from CD4+ T cells sorted from PBMCs, sampled about 5 days after vaccination. V and J are TRBV28 and TRBJ2-2; no reliable D call. The clonotype comes from a man aged 50 to 60 who received an inactivated influenza vaccine. The CDR3 DNA is TGTGCCAGCAGGCTACAGCCTATCGCCGGGGAGCTGTTTTTT. It encodes CASRLQPIAGELFF.